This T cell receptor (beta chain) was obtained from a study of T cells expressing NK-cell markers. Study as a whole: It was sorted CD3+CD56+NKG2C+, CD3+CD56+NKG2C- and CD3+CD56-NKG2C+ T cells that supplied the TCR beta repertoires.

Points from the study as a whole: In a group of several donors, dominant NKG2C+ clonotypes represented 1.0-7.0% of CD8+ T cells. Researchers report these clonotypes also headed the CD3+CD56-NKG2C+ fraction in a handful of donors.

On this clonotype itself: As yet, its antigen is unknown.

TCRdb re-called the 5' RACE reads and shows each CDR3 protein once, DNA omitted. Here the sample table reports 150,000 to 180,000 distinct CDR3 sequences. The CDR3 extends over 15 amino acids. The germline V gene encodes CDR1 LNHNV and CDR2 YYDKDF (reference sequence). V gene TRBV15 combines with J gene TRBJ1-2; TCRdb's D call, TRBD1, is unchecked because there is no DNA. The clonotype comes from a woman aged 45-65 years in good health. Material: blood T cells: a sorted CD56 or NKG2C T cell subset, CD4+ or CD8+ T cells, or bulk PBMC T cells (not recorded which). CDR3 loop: CATSDFQGSDYGYTF.